This TCR beta chain was sequenced for a study of blood T cell repertoires in COVID-19. About the research overall: Acute and convalescent COVID-19 samples came from the United States, Italy and Spain. Sample material is recorded as cDNA or gDNA derived from T cells, B-cell-depleted T cells, or PBMCs.

V lost 5 bases to trimming and J lost 1 base; unmatched junction nucleotides: 11. This CDR3 has 17 amino acids. Germline V gene lookup returns CDR1 SGHRS and CDR2 YFSETQ. In the original processing: Amplification of reference gene primers provided the estimated nucleated cell counts. Using immunoSEQ multiplex PCR, the repertoire was profiled, and TCRdb retains in-frame clones only, with some absent. V and J calls plus clone size are reproduced from that table; the DNA served to infer D and trimming. This sample has a few hundred thousand clones; roughly four fifths occur once, and the top ten carry about 4.9%. Individuals drawn from approximately 26 US areas were roughly 18 to 100 years old.

The chain joins TRBV5-1 to TRBJ1-1, with 10 bases that match TRBD1. The sequenced sample was PBMCs or T cells enriched from blood (not recorded which). The TCR sequence derives from a woman in her fifties or sixties who had recovered from COVID-19. The CDR3 DNA reads TGCGCCAGCAGTCGCGACAGGGGGCCCCTCCCGAACACTGAAGCTTTCTTT. This sequence encodes CASSRDRGPLPNTEAFF.